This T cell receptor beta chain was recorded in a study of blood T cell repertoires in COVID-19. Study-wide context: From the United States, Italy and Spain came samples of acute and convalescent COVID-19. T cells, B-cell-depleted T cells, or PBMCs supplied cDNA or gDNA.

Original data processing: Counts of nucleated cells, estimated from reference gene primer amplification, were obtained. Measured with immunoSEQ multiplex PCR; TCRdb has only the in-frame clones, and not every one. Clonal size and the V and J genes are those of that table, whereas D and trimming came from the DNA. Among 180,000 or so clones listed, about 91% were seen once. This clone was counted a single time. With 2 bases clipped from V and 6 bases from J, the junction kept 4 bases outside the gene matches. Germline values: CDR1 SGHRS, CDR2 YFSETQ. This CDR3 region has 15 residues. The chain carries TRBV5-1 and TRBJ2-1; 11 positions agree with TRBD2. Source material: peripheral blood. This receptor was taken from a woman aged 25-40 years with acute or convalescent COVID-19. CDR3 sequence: CASSFGTSGVNEQFF. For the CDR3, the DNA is TGCGCCAGCAGCTTCGGGACTAGCGGCGTCAATGAGCAGTTCTTC.